This is a list of T cell receptor beta chains from one sample in a study of blood T cell repertoires in COVID-19. Assay used: immunoSEQ multiplex PCR; TCRdb lists only in-frame clones, some missing. The sample lists about 260,000 clones; 75% to 90% were seen once. Sequencing input: peripheral blood. Receptors originate from a middle-aged woman with acute or convalescent COVID-19. The CDR3 runs from the conserved cysteine through the conserved F or W. The D gene is left open where the match is weak. Clone size is given for some rows only: seen once, a few or many times, or a class if the clone is expanded.

D gene,clone size,J gene,CDR3 length,V gene,CDR3 protein,CDR3 DNA
TRBD1,.,TRBJ1-2,14,TRBV7-2,CASSPGQGADGYTF,TGTGCCAGCAGCCCAGGACAGGGGGCCGATGGCTACACCTTC
.,once,TRBJ2-1,14,TRBV27,CASSLYGQYNEQFF,TGTGCCAGCAGTTTATACGGACAGTACAATGAGCAGTTCTTC
.,.,TRBJ2-2,13,TRBV7-9,CASSPGGTGELFF,TGTGCCAGCAGCCCCGGGGGTACCGGGGAGCTGTTTTTT
.,.,TRBJ2-3,13,TRBV19,CASTPGRGDTQYF,TGTGCCAGCACCCCCGGGAGAGGAGATACGCAGTATTTT
TRBD1,.,TRBJ1-1,16,TRBV10-3,CAISSGQGVLNTEAFF,TGTGCCATCAGCTCAGGACAGGGGGTTCTGAACACTGAAGCTTTCTTT
.,.,TRBJ2-1,14,TRBV5-6,CASSLEGWYNEQFF,TGTGCCAGCAGCTTGGAGGGGTGGTACAATGAGCAGTTCTTC
.,.,TRBJ1-1,12,TRBV27,CASSRGNTEAFF,TGTGCCAGTAGCAGGGGGAACACTGAAGCTTTCTTT
.,.,TRBJ1-2,13,TRBV18,CASSPVGARGYTF,TGTGCCAGCTCACCAGTAGGGGCTAGAGGCTACACCTTC
TRBD1,.,TRBJ2-2,12,TRBV3-1/TRBV3-2,CASTQGSGELFF,TGTGCCAGCACACAGGGGTCCGGGGAGCTGTTTTTT
.,.,TRBJ1-5,10,TRBV27,CASNPAAQHF,TGTGCCAGCAACCCTGCAGCCCAGCATTTT
TRBD2,.,TRBJ2-3,15,TRBV19,CASSVIAGDTDTQYF,TGTGCCAGTAGTGTGATAGCGGGGGACACAGATACGCAGTATTTT
.,.,TRBJ1-3,16,TRBV5-1,CASSLGSGVPGNTIYF,TGCGCCAGCAGCTTGGGATCGGGGGTTCCTGGAAACACCATATATTTT
.,.,TRBJ2-5,14,TRBV19,CASSSARWEETQYF,TGTGCCAGTAGTAGTGCCAGGTGGGAAGAGACCCAGTACTTC
.,.,TRBJ1-6,13,TRBV6-6,CASSDYRTVDLHF,TGTGCCAGCAGTGATTACAGGACGGTCGATCTCCACTTT
.,.,TRBJ1-3,16,TRBV5-1,CASSGPGRGTGNTIYF,TGCGCCAGCAGCGGGCCGGGGCGGGGGACTGGAAACACCATATATTTT
TRBD2,few,TRBJ2-5,17,TRBV27,CASNLDQRGGVMKTQYF,TGTGCCAGCAATTTAGATCAGCGGGGGGGCGTTATGAAGACCCAGTACTTC
.,once,TRBJ1-1,15,TRBV10-3,CAISEPYRENTEAFF,TGTGCCATCAGTGAACCCTACAGGGAGAACACTGAAGCTTTCTTT
TRBD1,.,TRBJ2-3,15,TRBV19,CASRRSGTGVDTQYF,TGTGCCAGTAGAAGATCCGGGACAGGGGTAGATACGCAGTATTTT
TRBD1,.,TRBJ1-2,13,TRBV3-1/TRBV3-2,CASSRGQDYGYTF,TGTGCCAGCAGTCGGGGACAGGACTATGGCTACACCTTC
TRBD1,.,TRBJ1-1,16,TRBV7-9,CASTTSYGTANTEAFF,TGTGCCAGCACCACGAGTTATGGGACAGCCAACACTGAAGCTTTCTTT
.,.,TRBJ1-5,17,TRBV6-2/TRBV6-3,CASSYYLGQGNNQPQHF,TGTGCCAGCAGTTACTATTTGGGACAAGGCAATAATCAGCCCCAGCATTTT
TRBD1,.,TRBJ2-1,16,TRBV4-1,CASSHLQGAPYNEQFF,TGCGCCAGCAGCCATTTACAGGGGGCTCCCTACAATGAGCAGTTCTTC
.,.,TRBJ2-2,14,TRBV3-1/TRBV3-2,CASSRDSNTGELFF,TGTGCCAGCAGCCGGGACTCGAACACCGGGGAGCTGTTTTTT
.,few,TRBJ2-5,12,TRBV6-5,CASRRSGETQYF,TGTGCCAGCAGACGCTCCGGGGAGACCCAGTACTTC